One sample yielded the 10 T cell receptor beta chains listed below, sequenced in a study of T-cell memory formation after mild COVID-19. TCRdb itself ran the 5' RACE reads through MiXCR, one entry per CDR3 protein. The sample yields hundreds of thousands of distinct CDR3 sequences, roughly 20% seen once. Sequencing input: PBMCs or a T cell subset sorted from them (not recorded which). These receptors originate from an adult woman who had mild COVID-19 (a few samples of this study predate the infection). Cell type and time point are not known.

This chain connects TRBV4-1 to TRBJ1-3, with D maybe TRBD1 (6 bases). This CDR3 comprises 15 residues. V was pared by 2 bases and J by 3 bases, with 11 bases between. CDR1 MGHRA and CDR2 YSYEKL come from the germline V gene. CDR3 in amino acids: CASSQQTGSGNTIYF. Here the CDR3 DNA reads TGCGCCAGCAGCCAACAGACAGGTAGTGGAAACACCATATATTTT.

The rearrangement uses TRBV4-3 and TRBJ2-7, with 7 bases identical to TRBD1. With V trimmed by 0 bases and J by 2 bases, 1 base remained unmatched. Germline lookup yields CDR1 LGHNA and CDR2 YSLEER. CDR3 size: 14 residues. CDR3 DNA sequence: TGCGCCAGCAGCCAAGAAACAGGGGCCTACGAGCAGTACTTC. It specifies CASSQETGAYEQYF.

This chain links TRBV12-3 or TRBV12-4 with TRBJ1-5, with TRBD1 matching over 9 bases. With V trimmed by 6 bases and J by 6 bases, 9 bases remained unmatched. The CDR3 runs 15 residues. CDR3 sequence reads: CASRNTGGTGQPQHF. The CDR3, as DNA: TGTGCCAGCAGGAACACAGGGGGCACGGGTCAGCCCCAGCATTTT.

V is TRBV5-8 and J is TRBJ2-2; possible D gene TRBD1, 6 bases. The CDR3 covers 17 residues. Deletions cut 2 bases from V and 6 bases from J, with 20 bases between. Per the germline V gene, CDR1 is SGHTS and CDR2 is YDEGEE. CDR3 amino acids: CASSFYTGTPLAGELFF. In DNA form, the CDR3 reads TGTGCCAGCAGCTTCTACACCGGGACACCATTGGCCGGGGAGCTGTTTTTT.

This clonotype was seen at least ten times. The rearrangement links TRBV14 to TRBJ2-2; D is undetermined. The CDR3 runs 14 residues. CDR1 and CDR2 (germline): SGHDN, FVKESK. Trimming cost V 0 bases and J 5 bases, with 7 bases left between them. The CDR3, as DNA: TGTGCCAGCAGCCAAGAGGGTATGACCGGGGAGCTGTTTTTT. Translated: CASSQEGMTGELFF. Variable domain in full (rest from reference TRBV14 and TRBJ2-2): EAGVTQFPSHSVIEKGQTVTLRCDPISGHDNLYWYRRVMGKEIKFLLHFVKESKQDESGMPNNRFLAERTGGTYSTLKVQPAELEDSGVYFCASSQEGMTGELFFGEGSRLTVL.

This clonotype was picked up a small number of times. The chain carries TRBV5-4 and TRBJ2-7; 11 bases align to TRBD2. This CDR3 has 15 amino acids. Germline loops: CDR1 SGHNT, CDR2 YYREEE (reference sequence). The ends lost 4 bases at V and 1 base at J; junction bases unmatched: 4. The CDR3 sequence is CASSPRLAGSYEQYF. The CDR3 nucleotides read TGTGCCAGCAGCCCTAGACTAGCGGGATCCTACGAGCAGTACTTC.

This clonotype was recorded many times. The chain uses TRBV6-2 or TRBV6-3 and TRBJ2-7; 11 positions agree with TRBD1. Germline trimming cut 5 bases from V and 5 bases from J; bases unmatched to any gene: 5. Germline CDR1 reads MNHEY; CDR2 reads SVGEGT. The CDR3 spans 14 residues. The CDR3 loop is CASSPDRGLDEQYF. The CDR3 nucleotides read TGTGCCAGCAGTCCGGACAGGGGGCTCGACGAGCAGTACTTC.

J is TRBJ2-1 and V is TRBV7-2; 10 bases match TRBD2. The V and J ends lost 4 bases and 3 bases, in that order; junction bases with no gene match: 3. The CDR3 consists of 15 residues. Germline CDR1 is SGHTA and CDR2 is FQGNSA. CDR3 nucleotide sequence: TGTGCCAGCAGCTCGGGACTAGCGATCTACAATGAGCAGTTCTTC. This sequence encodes CASSSGLAIYNEQFF.

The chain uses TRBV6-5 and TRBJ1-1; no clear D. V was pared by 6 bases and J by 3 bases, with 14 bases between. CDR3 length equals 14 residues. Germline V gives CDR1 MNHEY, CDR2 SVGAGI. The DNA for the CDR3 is TGTGCCAGCAGCTGGACCCCCGGGGACACTGAAGCTTTCTTT. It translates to CASSWTPGDTEAFF.

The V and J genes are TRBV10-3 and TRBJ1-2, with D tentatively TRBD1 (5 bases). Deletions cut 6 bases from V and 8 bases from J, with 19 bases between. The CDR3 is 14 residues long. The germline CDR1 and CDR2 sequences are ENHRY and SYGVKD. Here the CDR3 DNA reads TGTGCCATCAGGGACATTTCACGCTATGGCGGCTACACCTTC. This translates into CAIRDISRYGGYTF.